This T cell receptor beta chain was observed in a study of blood T cell repertoires in COVID-19. Study at large: From the United States, Italy and Spain came samples of acute and convalescent COVID-19. Sample material is recorded as cDNA or gDNA derived from T cells, B-cell-depleted T cells, or PBMCs.

Trimming took off 3 bases at V and 2 bases at J, with 8 bases between the two ends. The germline V gene encodes CDR1 SEHNR and CDR2 FQNEAQ (reference sequence). The CDR3 is 15 amino acids. Per the original methods: Amplification of reference gene primers provided the estimated nucleated cell counts. Some clones are missing from TCRdb's copy, which holds only in-frame ones; the method was immunoSEQ multiplex PCR. The V and J calls and clone size come from that table; D and trimming were worked out from the DNA. The sample has over 200,000 clones, just over 90% seen once. The origin of this receptor is a young man with acute or convalescent COVID-19. The sample taken for sequencing was peripheral blood. V and J are TRBV7-9 and TRBJ2-6; TRBD1 is a possible D gene (6 bases). The CDR3 nucleotides read TGTGCCAGCAGCTTTCAGGGGACTGGGGCCAACGTCCTGACTTTC. Protein product: CASSFQGTGANVLTF.